The sequence of this T cell receptor (beta chain) was determined in a study of control samples from healthy donors and cancer patients. Germline assignment: CDR1 SGHTA and CDR2 FQGNSA. Germline trimming cut 5 bases from V and 3 bases from J; bases unmatched to any gene: 3. The CDR3 has 13 residues. The data were produced by immunoSEQ multiplex PCR, yet TCRdb's version contains in-frame clones alone and is incomplete. The table has 130,000 to 150,000 clones, approximately 93% seen once. V gene TRBV7-2 combines with J gene TRBJ2-7; TRBD1 matches at 8 bases. Sequenced: blood. This TCR came from a man aged 18 to 30 in good health. This chain's CDR3 is CASSLQGVYEQYF. The CDR3 bases are TGTGCCAGCAGCCTACAGGGGGTCTACGAGCAGTACTTC.